This TCR beta chain was retrieved from a study of CD8 T cells in ankylosing spondylitis. Findings and limits, study-wide: From matched ankylosing spondylitis synovial fluid, disease-linked clones were reportedly recovered at significantly enriched levels. Ankylosing spondylitis blood appeared to carry a characteristic TCR beta motif of 7 or 8 highly homologous variants.

Trimming took 7 bases from V and 6 from J, leaving 10 bases between them. The CDR3 consists of 12 residues. Germline assignment: CDR1 KGHDR and CDR2 SFDVKD. A few counts support this clonotype. Its cognate antigen is unknown. Construction of TCR beta libraries was performed using quantitative 5'-RACE with molecular barcodes. TCRdb processed the 5' RACE reads anew with MiXCR; each CDR3 protein has one entry. The sample includes about 800,000 distinct CDR3 sequences, 10% to 15% of them seen just once. The V call is TRBV24-1, the J call TRBJ2-3, with D perhaps TRBD1 (6 bases). The clonotype originates from a male donor with ankylosing spondylitis. The sequencing input was blood, either unsorted or a sorted T cell fraction (not recorded which). CDR3 sequence reads: CATRGGSDTQYF. The CDR3 DNA sequence: TGTGCCACCAGAGGGGGTTCGGATACGCAGTATTTT.